A single sample gave rise to the 23 T cell receptor beta chains below, sequenced in a study of blood T cells in healthy people across ages. Combining a sample-barcoded 5' primer with a J-beta primer mix, a second PCR ran for about 7 to 11 cycles. TCRdb itself ran the 5' RACE reads through MiXCR, one entry per CDR3 protein. Of hundreds of thousands of distinct CDR3 sequences in the sample, over 45% were seen once. Material: blood. The origin of the receptors is a man younger than 40 in good health.

The V call is TRBV4-3, the J call TRBJ2-1, with TRBD2 as a possible D gene (5 bases). The germline CDR1 and CDR2 sequences are LGHNA and YSLEER. Trimming cost V 5 bases and J 4 bases, with 15 bases left between them. The CDR3 runs to 15 residues. This CDR3 is CASSSTISGYNEQFF. In DNA form, the CDR3 reads TGCGCCAGCAGCTCGACCATCAGCGGTTACAATGAGCAGTTCTTC.

The J gene is TRBJ2-5, the V gene TRBV14; D might be TRBD1 (5 bases). The CDR3 is 13 amino acids. Germline V gene data show CDR1 as SGHDN and CDR2 as FVKESK. Trimming stripped 7 bases from V and 1 base from J, with 10 bases between. Written as DNA, the CDR3 is TGTGCCAGCAAGCGACAGCCCCAAGAGACCCAGTACTTC. Translation: CASKRQPQETQYF.

The V call is TRBV12-3 or TRBV12-4, the J call TRBJ2-5; maybe TRBD2 (6 bases). V was cut by 3 bases and J by 7 bases, with 9 bases left in between. The CDR3 is made up of 12 amino acids. Here the CDR3 DNA reads TGTGCCAGCAGTTTTATGGGGGGGACCCAGTACTTC. It is translated as CASSFMGGTQYF.

The DNA of the CDR3 is TGTGCCTGGAGTGTACCTGGACAGGGGAATGGCTACACCTTC. Amino acid sequence: CAWSVPGQGNGYTF. The chain links TRBV30 to TRBJ1-2; TRBD1 aligns across 9 bases. CDR3 size: 14 residues. J gave up 6 bases and V 0 bases, and 5 bases lay outside the gene matches. The germline V gene encodes CDR1 GTSNPN and CDR2 SVGIG (reference sequence). Drawing the rest from reference TRBV30 and TRBJ1-2, the complete variable domain is SQTIHQWPATLVQPVGSPLSLECTVEGTSNPNLYWYRQAAGRGLQLLFYSVGIGQISSEVPQNLSASRPQDRQFILSSKKLLLSDSGFYLCAWSVPGQGNGYTFGSGTRLTVV.

The chain couples TRBV3-1 to TRBJ2-3; 9 nucleotides match TRBD2. The V gene end was trimmed by 6 bases and the J gene end by 5 bases; junction bases not matched to a gene: 12. In germline, CDR1 is LGHDT, CDR2 YNNKEL (reference sequence). The CDR3 runs to 16 residues. This chain's CDR3 is CASSSSSSGSGDTQYF. The CDR3, as DNA: TGTGCCAGCAGTTCCTCCAGTAGCGGGAGTGGAGATACGCAGTATTTT.

This chain links TRBV11-1 with TRBJ2-5, with D possibly TRBD2 on 6 matching bases. The CDR3 covers 15 residues. The germline V gene has CDR1 SGHAT and CDR2 FQDESV (reference sequence). Trimming left V 2 bases short and J 2 bases short, with 12 bases between. The CDR3 DNA reads TGTGCCAGCAGCTTAAATTCGGGACTTCAAGAGACCCAGTACTTC. Protein: CASSLNSGLQETQYF. The entire variable domain, with the rest obtained from reference TRBV11-1 and TRBJ2-5, is as follows: EAEVAQSPRYKITEKSQAVAFWCDPISGHATLYWYRQILGQGPELLVQFQDESVVDDSQLPKDRFSAERLKGVDSTLKIQPAELGDSAMYLCASSLNSGLQETQYFGPGTRLLVL.

The chain has TRBV4-3 and TRBJ2-7, with D maybe TRBD2 (5 bases). CDR1 and CDR2 (germline): LGHNA, YSLEER. Trimming shortened V by 0 bases and J by 4 bases, and 13 bases separated the two germline ends. The CDR3 length is 15 residues. CDR3 nucleotides: TGCGCCAGCAGCCAAGATCGAAGCGGAGCTTACGAGCAGTACTTC. This gives the protein CASSQDRSGAYEQYF.

This rearrangement joins TRBV5-1 to TRBJ2-1, with TRBD2 identical over 14 bases. The CDR3 runs to 16 residues. Germline V lookup: CDR1 SGHRS, CDR2 YFSETQ. V shed 4 bases, J shed 6 bases, and the junction held 6 bases outside the gene matches. CDR3 protein: CASSPGLAGEFNEQFF. CDR3 bases: TGCGCCAGCAGCCCGGGACTAGCGGGAGAGTTCAATGAGCAGTTCTTC.

The chain carries TRBV7-6 and TRBJ1-5, with D perhaps TRBD1 (5 bases). This CDR3 is built from 15 residues. Germline V CDR1 and CDR2: SGHVS, FNYEAQ. The V end was cut by 5 bases, the J end by 3 bases, with 14 bases between. The CDR3 sequence is CASSQYGGTNQPQHF. Written as DNA, the CDR3 is TGTGCCAGCAGCCAATACGGGGGAACCAATCAGCCCCAGCATTTT. The entire variable domain, with the rest obtained from reference TRBV7-6 and TRBJ1-5, is as follows: GAGVSQSPRYKVTKRGQDVALRCDPISGHVSLYWYRQALGQGPEFLTYFNYEAQQDKSGLPNDRFSAERPEGSISTLTIQRTEQRDSAMYRCASSQYGGTNQPQHFGDGTRLSIL.

This rearrangement joins TRBV25-1 to TRBJ1-2, with unresolved D. CDR1 and CDR2 from the germline V gene are MGHDK and SYGVNS. The CDR3 covers 14 residues. V lost 5 bases and J lost 8, with 18 bases in between. The CDR3 nucleotides are TGTGCCAGCAGTCCTCTTTTGACCCAGCGGGGCTACACCTTC. This translates into CASSPLLTQRGYTF.

This sequence joins TRBV20-1 and TRBJ2-2, with D perhaps TRBD1 (6 bases). The V and J ends lost 6 bases and 0 bases respectively, with 11 bases between them. The CDR3 spans 14 residues. Looked up from germline, CDR1 is DFQATT and CDR2 is SNEGSKA (reference sequence). CDR3 DNA sequence: TGCAGTGCCCTGGCAGGGGCGAACACCGGGGAGCTGTTTTTT. This sequence encodes CSALAGANTGELFF.

The chain carries TRBV4-3 and TRBJ1-2, with D unresolved. Trimming left V 2 bases short and J 8 bases short, with 18 bases between. CDR3 length: 15 residues. Germline CDR1 is LGHNA and CDR2 is YSLEER. CDR3: CASSQTTRERRGYTF. Written as DNA, the CDR3 is TGCGCCAGCAGCCAAACAACCCGGGAACGTCGGGGCTACACCTTC.

V usage is TRBV5-1 and J usage is TRBJ1-6, with unresolved D. Trimming cost V 4 bases and J 3 bases, with 5 bases left between them. This CDR3 comprises 13 residues. The germline V gene has CDR1 SGHRS and CDR2 YFSETQ. CDR3 sequence reads: CASSADYNSPLHF. For the CDR3, the DNA is TGCGCCAGCAGCGCGGACTATAATTCACCCCTCCACTTT.

This clonotype has only a few counts. V is TRBV6-5 and J is TRBJ2-7, with D maybe TRBD1 (6 bases). Germline CDR1 and CDR2: MNHEY and SVGAGI. This CDR3 region has 12 residues. Trimming left V 7 bases short and J 5 bases short, with 12 bases between. The chain's CDR3 is CASTTGYNEQYF. The CDR3 DNA sequence: TGTGCCAGCACAACAGGGTATAACGAGCAGTACTTC.

The rearrangement uses TRBV20-1 and TRBJ2-3, with 7 bases that match TRBD1. CDR1 is DFQATT, CDR2 SNEGSKA, per germline (reference sequence). V trimming: 4 bases; J trimming: 4 bases; junction bases outside the gene matches: 11. The CDR3 spans 15 residues. The CDR3 DNA reads as TGCAGTGCTAACCCCCCGAGAGGGGGCCCAGATACGCAGTATTTT. This sequence encodes CSANPPRGGPDTQYF.

The gene calls are TRBV28 and TRBJ2-6; no reliable D call. The CDR3 length is 14 residues. V gave up 8 bases and J gave up 0 bases, with 8 bases separating them. CDR1 is MDHEN and CDR2 is SYDVKM in the germline V gene. The CDR3 DNA reads as TGTGCCAGCGATGTGGGCTCTGGGGCCAACGTCCTGACTTTC. This codes for CASDVGSGANVLTF.

This clonotype was seen more than once but under ten times. The chain links TRBV20-1 to TRBJ1-1; the D gene is possibly TRBD1 (6 bases). V was trimmed by 0 bases and J by 7 bases, leaving 12 bases between them. This CDR3 is 13 amino acids long. CDR1 and CDR2 (germline): DFQATT, SNEGSKA (reference sequence). The CDR3: CSAREIGQNEAFF. In nucleotides, the CDR3 is TGCAGTGCTAGAGAAATCGGACAGAATGAAGCTTTCTTT.

The table lists this clonotype with a few counts. The rearrangement joins TRBV14 to TRBJ1-6; D gene ambiguous. This CDR3 contains 12 residues. Trimming left V 5 bases short and J 12 bases short, with 11 bases between. Germline values: CDR1 SGHDN, CDR2 FVKESK. The CDR3 DNA is TGTGCCAGCAGCTCTACCGGAGGACCCCTCCACTTT. It is translated as CASSSTGGPLHF.

The CDR3 protein is CASSQTGQGDQPQHF. CDR3 nucleotides: TGTGCCAGCAGCCAGACGGGACAGGGCGATCAGCCCCAGCATTTT. The V and J genes are TRBV3-1 and TRBJ1-5; 9 nucleotides line up with TRBD1. This CDR3 contains 15 residues. Germline loops: CDR1 LGHDT, CDR2 YNNKEL (reference sequence). The junction had 5 bases not matched to a gene; V was cut back by 3 bases and J by 5 bases.

About this clonotype: A read error may be the cause here, since a much bigger clone is one base away. The genes are TRBV4-3 and TRBJ2-1; 8 bases match TRBD1. Germline CDR1 and CDR2: LGHNA and YSLEER. Trimming cost V 0 bases and J 13 bases; bases outside gene matches: 17. The CDR3 length is 17 residues. The CDR3 reads CASSQDHSTGGQETQFF. Written as DNA, the CDR3 is TGCGCCAGCAGCCAAGATCACTCAACAGGGGGGCAAGAGACCCAGTTCTTC.

This clonotype was seen just once. The V and J genes are TRBV11-2 and TRBJ2-5, with 7 bases aligning to TRBD2. Germline V gene sequence: CDR1 SGHAT, CDR2 FQNNGV. The CDR3 loop spans 16 amino acids. Trimming removed 1 base from V and 1 base from J; junction bases left unmatched: 6. The CDR3 region has the DNA TGTGCCAGCAGCTTAGGGGGGACTAACCGCCAAGAGACCCAGTACTTC. Protein sequence: CASSLGGTNRQETQYF.

The V call is TRBV23-1, the J call TRBJ2-6, with D perhaps given as TRBD1 or TRBD2 (5 bases each). TRBV23-1 is noted as an ORF with a role that remains uncertain. The CDR3 has 16 residues. V lost 0 bases to trimming and J lost 0 bases, with 6 bases between them. This chain's CDR3 is CASSQSGVSGANVLTF. CDR3 sequence (DNA): TGCGCCAGCAGTCAATCGGGGGTCTCTGGGGCCAACGTCCTGACTTTC.

This clonotype was detected only a few times. This chain connects TRBV5-1 to TRBJ2-7, with D possibly being TRBD1 (6 bases). Trimming took off 1 base at V and 4 bases at J, with 15 bases between the two ends. CDR3 length equals 15 residues. The V gene's germline CDR1 is SGHRS and CDR2 YFSETQ. This CDR3 reads CASSLTRQDGYEQYF. CDR3 nucleotides: TGCGCCAGCAGCTTGACTAGACAGGACGGGTACGAGCAGTACTTC. The variable domain in full, completed from reference TRBV5-1 and TRBJ2-7, reads KAGVTQTPRYLIKTRGQQVTLSCSPISGHRSVSWYQQTPGQGLQFLFEYFSETQRNKGNFPGRFSGRQFSNSRSEMNVSTLELGDSALYLCASSLTRQDGYEQYFGPGTRLTVT.